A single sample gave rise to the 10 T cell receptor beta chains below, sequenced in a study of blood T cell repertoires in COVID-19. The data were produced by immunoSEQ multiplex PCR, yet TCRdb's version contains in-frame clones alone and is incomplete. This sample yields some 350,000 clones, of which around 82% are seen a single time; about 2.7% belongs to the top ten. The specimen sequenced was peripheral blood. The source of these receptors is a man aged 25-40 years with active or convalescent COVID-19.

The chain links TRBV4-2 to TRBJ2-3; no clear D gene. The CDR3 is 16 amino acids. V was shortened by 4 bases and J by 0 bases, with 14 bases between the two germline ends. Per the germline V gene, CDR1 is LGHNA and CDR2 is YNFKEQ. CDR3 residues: CASSPFGVSSTDTQYF. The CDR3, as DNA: TGTGCCAGCAGCCCCTTCGGTGTTTCTAGCACAGATACGCAGTATTTT.

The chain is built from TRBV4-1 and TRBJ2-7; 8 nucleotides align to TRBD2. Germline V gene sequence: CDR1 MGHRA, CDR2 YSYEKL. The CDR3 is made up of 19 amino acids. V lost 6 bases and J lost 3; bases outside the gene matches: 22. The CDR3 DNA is TGCGCCAGCAGTCATCAAGGGAGTGGGGATACGGGGGGGCACTACGAGCAGTACTTC. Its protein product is CASSHQGSGDTGGHYEQYF.

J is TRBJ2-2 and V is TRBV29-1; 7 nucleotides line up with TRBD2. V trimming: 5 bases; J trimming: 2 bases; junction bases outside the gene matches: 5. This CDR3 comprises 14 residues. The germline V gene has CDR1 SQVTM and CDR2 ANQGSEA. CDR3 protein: CSVWGGTNTGELFF. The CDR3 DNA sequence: TGCAGCGTTTGGGGGGGAACAAACACCGGGGAGCTGTTTTTT.

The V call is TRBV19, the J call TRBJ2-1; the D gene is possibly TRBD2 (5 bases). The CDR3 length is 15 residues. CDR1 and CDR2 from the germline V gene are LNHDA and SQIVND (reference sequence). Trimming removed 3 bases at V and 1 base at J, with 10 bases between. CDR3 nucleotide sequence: TGTGCCAGTAGTATTCTCGGGGAATCCTACAATGAGCAGTTCTTC. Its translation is CASSILGESYNEQFF. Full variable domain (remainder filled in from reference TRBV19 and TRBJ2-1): DGGITQSPKYLFRKEGQNVTLSCEQNLNHDAMYWYRQDPGQGLRLIYYSQIVNDFQKGDIAEGYSVSREKKESFPLTVTSAQKNPTAFYLCASSILGESYNEQFFGPGTRLTVL.

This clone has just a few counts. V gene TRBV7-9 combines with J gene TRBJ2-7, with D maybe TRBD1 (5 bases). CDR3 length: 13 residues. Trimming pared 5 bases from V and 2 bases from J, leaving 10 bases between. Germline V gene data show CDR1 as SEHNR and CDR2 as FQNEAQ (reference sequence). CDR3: CASSPQVTYEQYF. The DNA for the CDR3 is TGTGCCAGCAGCCCACAGGTTACCTACGAGCAGTACTTC. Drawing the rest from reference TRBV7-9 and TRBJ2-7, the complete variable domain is DTGVSQNPRHKITKRGQNVTFRCDPISEHNRLYWYRQTLGQGPEFLTYFQNEAQLEKSRLLSDRFSAERPKGSFSTLEIQRTEQGDSAMYLCASSPQVTYEQYFGPGTRLTVT.

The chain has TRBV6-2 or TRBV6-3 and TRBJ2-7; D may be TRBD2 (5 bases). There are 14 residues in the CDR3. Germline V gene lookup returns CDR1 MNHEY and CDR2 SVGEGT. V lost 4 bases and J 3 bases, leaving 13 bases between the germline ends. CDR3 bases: TGTGCCAGCAGTTTTAGAGGGAACTTCTACGAGCAGTACTTC. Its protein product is CASSFRGNFYEQYF.

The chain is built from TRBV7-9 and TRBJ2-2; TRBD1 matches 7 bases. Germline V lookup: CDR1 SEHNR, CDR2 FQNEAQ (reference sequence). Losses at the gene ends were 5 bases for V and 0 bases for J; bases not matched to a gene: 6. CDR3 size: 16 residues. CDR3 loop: CASSRPGTANTGELFF. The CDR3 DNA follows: TGTGCCAGCAGCCGTCCCGGGACAGCGAACACCGGGGAGCTGTTTTTT.

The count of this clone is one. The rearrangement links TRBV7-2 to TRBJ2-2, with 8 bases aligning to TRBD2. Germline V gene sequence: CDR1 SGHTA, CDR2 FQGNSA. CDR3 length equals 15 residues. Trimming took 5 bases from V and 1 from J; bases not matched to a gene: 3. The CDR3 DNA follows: TGTGCCAGCAGCCCTCTAGCGGGGAACACCGGGGAGCTGTTTTTT. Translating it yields CASSPLAGNTGELFF.

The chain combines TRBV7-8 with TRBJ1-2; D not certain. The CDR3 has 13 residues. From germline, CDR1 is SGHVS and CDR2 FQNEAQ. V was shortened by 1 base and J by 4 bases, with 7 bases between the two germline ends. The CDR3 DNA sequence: TGTGCCAGCAGCTTAGACAATACCTATGGCTACACCTTC. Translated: CASSLDNTYGYTF.

CDR3 sequence: CASSTGGNQPQHF. As DNA, the CDR3 is TGTGCCAGCAGCACAGGGGGCAATCAGCCCCAGCATTTT. This chain uses TRBV7-2 with TRBJ1-5, with 7 bases fitting TRBD1. Germline V CDR1 and CDR2: SGHTA, FQGNSA. J gave up 2 bases and V 5 bases, and 0 bases lay outside the gene matches. CDR3 length: 13 amino acids.